Following are 10 T cell receptor beta chains from one sample sequenced in a study of cytotoxic CD8 clonotypes in ibrutinib-treated CLL. The protocol was immunoSEQ multiplex PCR, while the TCRdb copy is restricted to in-frame clones and leaves out a portion. There are over 140,000 clones in the sample; around 81% occur only once, and less than 9% lies in the top ten. The material sequenced was PBMCs, taken after 36 months of ibrutinib treatment. The source is a human donor with chronic lymphocytic leukemia.

The chain couples TRBV4-1 to TRBJ1-1; no reliable D call. Germline loops: CDR1 MGHRA, CDR2 YSYEKL. CDR3 length: 16 amino acids. V lost 0 bases and J lost 1, with 12 bases in between. Here the CDR3 reads CASSQDWTWENTEAFF. The DNA for the CDR3 is TGCGCCAGCAGCCAAGACTGGACCTGGGAGAACACTGAAGCTTTCTTT.

The chain links TRBV5-4 to TRBJ2-7, with D unresolved. Germline loops: CDR1 SGHNT, CDR2 YYREEE (reference sequence). The CDR3 covers 12 residues. Between the trimmed V and J ends, which lost 3 bases and 0 bases, there was a span of 4 bases. The CDR3 coding sequence is TGTGCCAGCAGCTGGGACTCCTACGAGCAGTACTTC. It specifies CASSWDSYEQYF.

The chain joins TRBV19 to TRBJ2-5, with TRBD2 matching over 7 bases. Germline assignment: CDR1 LNHDA and CDR2 SQIVND (reference sequence). This CDR3 is 13 amino acids long. V dropped 7 bases and J dropped 2; count of bases not matched to a gene: 4. DNA of the CDR3: TGTGCCAGTACCCCTAGCGGACAAGAGACCCAGTACTTC. Its translation is CASTPSGQETQYF.

The chain combines TRBV29-1 with TRBJ1-5, with D unresolved. Germline V gene sequence: CDR1 SQVTM, CDR2 ANQGSEA. V lost 7 bases to trimming and J lost 1 base, with 8 bases between them. The CDR3 length is 12 residues. CDR3 residues: CSARGSNQPQHF. CDR3 nucleotide sequence: TGCAGCGCCCGAGGGAGCAATCAGCCCCAGCATTTT.

V is TRBV10-1 and J is TRBJ2-3; either TRBD1 or TRBD2 may fit D (5 bases each). CDR1 is WNHNN, CDR2 SYGVQD, per germline (reference sequence). The length of the CDR3 is 15 residues. Trimming removed 3 bases from V and 2 bases from J, with 12 bases in between. The DNA of the CDR3 is TGCGCCAGCAGTGACCCGGGACGGTTCACAGATACGCAGTATTTT. Encoded protein: CASSDPGRFTDTQYF.

The CDR3 loop is CASSFEGSSYNEQFF. CDR3 bases: TGTGCCAGCAGTTTCGAGGGGAGCTCCTACAATGAGCAGTTCTTC. The chain uses TRBV27 and TRBJ2-1; D is tentatively TRBD1 or TRBD2 (5 bases each). This CDR3 contains 15 residues. The V gene's germline CDR1 is MNHEY and CDR2 SMNVEV (reference sequence). The ends were cut back, 3 bases at V and 0 bases at J, with 9 bases in the middle.

The CDR3 DNA reads TGTGCCAGCAGCGTGGTTTGGGGGGGCTCCTATAATTCACCCCTCCACTTT. This encodes CASSVVWGGSYNSPLHF. The chain is built from TRBV28 and TRBJ1-6; D possibly corresponds to TRBD1 (5 bases). The length of the CDR3 is 17 residues. Looked up from germline, CDR1 is MDHEN and CDR2 is SYDVKM. Between the trimmed V and J ends, which lost 6 bases and 0 bases, there was a span of 15 bases.

V usage is TRBV18 and J usage is TRBJ2-5; D uncertain. The V gene lost 0 bases and the J gene lost 5 bases, with 13 bases spanning the gap. CDR3 size: 15 residues. CDR1 KGHSH and CDR2 LQKENI come from the germline V gene. CDR3 in DNA: TGTGCCAGCTCACCACCTCAAGGCCTTGTCGAGACCCAGTACTTC. The encoded protein is CASSPPQGLVETQYF.

The J gene is TRBJ2-1, the V gene TRBV7-6; unclear D gene. The length of the CDR3 is 12 residues. Per the germline V gene, CDR1 is SGHVS and CDR2 is FNYEAQ. The V gene lost 2 bases and the J gene lost 4 bases, with 3 bases spanning the gap. CDR3 sequence: CASSLQYNEQFF. In nucleotides, the CDR3 is TGTGCCAGCAGCTTACAATACAATGAGCAGTTCTTC.

The chain uses TRBV29-1 and TRBJ2-1; 8 bases are a match to TRBD2. This CDR3 has 14 residues. Trimming at V came to 3 bases and at J to 6 bases, leaving 7 bases not matched to a gene. CDR1 is SQVTM, CDR2 ANQGSEA, per germline. CDR3 protein: CSVEAGGAFNEQFF. CDR3 nucleotides: TGCAGCGTTGAGGCCGGGGGGGCCTTCAATGAGCAGTTCTTC.